The source of this T cell receptor (beta chain) is a study of blood T cell repertoires in COVID-19 (TCRdb year 2020). Study-level background: Samples from collaborators originated in the United States, Italy and Spain and spanned both the acute and convalescent phases of COVID-19. HLA class I and class II types, where available, came from metadata supplied by the sample provider rather than from assay-based typing. The samples were drawn from two sources: the first 160 participants of the ongoing ImmuneRACE study, and 1,254 subjects contributed by 6 global collaborators. Subjects who had been exposed to COVID-19, were actively infected with it, or had recovered from it provided the deeply sampled blood TCRbeta repertoires that made up the dataset. Sample metadata almost always included a de-identified subject ID, COVID-19 status, age in years and sex. The prospective study material was composed of cDNA or gDNA derived from T cells, B-cell-depleted T cells, or PBMCs. A freely available public database, intended as a resource for researchers studying the immune response to SARS-CoV-2, is where the repertoires were released.

Whole blood was collected in K2EDTA tubes by collaborating institutions according to the institutions' own protocols. For TCRbeta analysis, collaborators shipped samples in one of three forms: frozen whole blood, isolated PBMCs, or DNA extracted from either of those sample types. The investigation overall reported the following: The quantity of clinical and demographic metadata differed by source and by participant and was supplied without curation.

This clone was seen only once. Its cognate antigen has yet to be identified. No much larger clone exists at a distance of one base, and base qualities are not known. From a lookup of the germline V gene, CDR1 and CDR2 are SGHVS and FQNEAQ. Its CDR3 holds 17 amino acids, cysteine through phenylalanine. Solely the CDR3 DNA is kept, with 51 bases framed from the first base. The germline V end is reduced by 6 bases and the J end by 7 bases; junction bases left unmatched: 13. The immunoSEQ Assay, a bias-controlled multiplex PCR, was used to amplify TCRbeta CDR3 regions from genomic DNA. On the study's bioinformatics: Nucleated cell counts per sample were estimated from amplification of reference gene primers within the assay. To quantify the absolute abundance of each unique TCRbeta CDR3 rearrangement, sequence reads were collapsed and filtered. For each sample, productive Simpson clonality was calculated as the square root of Simpson's diversity index across productive rearrangements. The table comes from immuneACCESS by way of TCRdb, which keeps in-frame sequences with V and J called. Part of the clones is missing from these tables; in studies checked, under half for an unresolved V gene and the rest for unknown reasons. V and J calls and clone size are those listed in that table; D and trimming were worked out from the DNA. In all, the sample holds under 300,000 clones, and approximately 86% of those were seen once. The ten top clones hold approximately 0.8% of the sample.

Sample: peripheral blood. The chain is made from TRBV7-8 and TRBJ2-2; 11 junctional bases match TRBD2. The receptor's source is a woman aged 30 to 39 with acute or convalescent COVID-19. The DNA sequence is given as TGTGCCAGCAGTTTAACGAGACTAGCGGGAATGGGCGGGGAGCTGTTTTTT. This gives the protein CASSLTRLAGMGGELFF.